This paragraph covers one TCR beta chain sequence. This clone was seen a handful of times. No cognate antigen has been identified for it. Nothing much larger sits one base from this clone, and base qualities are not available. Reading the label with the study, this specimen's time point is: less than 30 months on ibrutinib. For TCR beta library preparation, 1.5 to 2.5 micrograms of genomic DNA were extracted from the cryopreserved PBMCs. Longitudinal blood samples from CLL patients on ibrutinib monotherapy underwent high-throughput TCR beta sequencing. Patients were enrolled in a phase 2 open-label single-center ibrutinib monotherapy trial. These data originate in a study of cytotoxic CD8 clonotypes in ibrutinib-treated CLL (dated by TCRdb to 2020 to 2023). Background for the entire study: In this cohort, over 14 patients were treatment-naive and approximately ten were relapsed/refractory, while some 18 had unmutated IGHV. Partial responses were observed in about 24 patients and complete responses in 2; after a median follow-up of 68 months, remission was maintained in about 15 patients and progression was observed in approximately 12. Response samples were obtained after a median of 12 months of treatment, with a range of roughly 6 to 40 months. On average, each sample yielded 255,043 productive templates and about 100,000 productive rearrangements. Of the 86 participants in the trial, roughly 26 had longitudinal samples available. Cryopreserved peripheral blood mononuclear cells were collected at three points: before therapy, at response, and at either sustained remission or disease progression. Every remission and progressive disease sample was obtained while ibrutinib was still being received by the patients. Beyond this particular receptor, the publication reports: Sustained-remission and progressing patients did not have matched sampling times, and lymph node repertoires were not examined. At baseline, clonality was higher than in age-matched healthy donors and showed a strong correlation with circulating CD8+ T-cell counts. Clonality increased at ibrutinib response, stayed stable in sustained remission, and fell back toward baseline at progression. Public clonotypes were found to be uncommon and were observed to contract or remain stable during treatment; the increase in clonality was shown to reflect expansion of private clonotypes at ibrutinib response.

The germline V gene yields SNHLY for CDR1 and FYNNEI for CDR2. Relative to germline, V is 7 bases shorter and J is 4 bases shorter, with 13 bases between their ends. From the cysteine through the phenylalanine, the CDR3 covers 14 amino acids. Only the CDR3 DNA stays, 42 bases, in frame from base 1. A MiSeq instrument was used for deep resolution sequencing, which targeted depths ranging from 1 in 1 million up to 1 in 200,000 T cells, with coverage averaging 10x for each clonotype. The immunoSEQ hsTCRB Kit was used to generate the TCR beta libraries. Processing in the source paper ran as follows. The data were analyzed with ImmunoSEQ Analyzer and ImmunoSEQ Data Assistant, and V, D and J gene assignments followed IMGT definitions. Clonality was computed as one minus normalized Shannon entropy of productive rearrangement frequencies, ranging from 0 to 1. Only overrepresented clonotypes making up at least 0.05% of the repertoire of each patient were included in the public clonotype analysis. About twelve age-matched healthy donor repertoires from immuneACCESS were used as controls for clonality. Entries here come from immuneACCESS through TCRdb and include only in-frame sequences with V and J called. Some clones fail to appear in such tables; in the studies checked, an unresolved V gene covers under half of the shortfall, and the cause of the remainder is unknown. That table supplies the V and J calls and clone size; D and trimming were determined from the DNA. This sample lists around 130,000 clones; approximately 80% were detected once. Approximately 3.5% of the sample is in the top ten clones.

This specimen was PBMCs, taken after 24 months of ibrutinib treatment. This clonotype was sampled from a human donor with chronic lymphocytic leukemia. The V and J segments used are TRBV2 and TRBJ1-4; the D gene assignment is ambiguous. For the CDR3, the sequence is CASTRSPDNEKLFF. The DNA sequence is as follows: TGTGCCAGCACCAGGTCCCCAGATAATGAAAAACTGTTTTTT.